Here is one T cell receptor (beta chain) with its context. The antigen is not known. The stimulus was an HIV-1 Gag 15-mer peptide pool, 0.95 to 1 ug/peptide/mL. CD40L-negative CD69-negative CD45RO-high memory CD4+ T cells were sorted as populations depleted of antigen-responding cells. For at least 4 years, plasma HIV-1 RNA was undetectable (<50 copies/mL). Anti-CD28/CD49d costimulation, CD40-blocking antibody and enfuvirtide were given to CD8-depleted PBMCs for 18 hours. CDR3 length: 15 amino acids. V was shortened by 4 bases and J by 6 bases, with 18 bases between the two germline ends. Germline assignment: CDR1 MGHDK and CDR2 SYGVNS. This was the immunoSEQ version 4 assay in survey mode. Genomic DNA was diluted to about 9.4 ng/uL, up to 1 ug per sample. TCRdb's copy holds only in-frame clones and misses some; the assay was immunoSEQ multiplex PCR. The sample shows around 60,000 clones, 65% to 80% of them seen only once.

The record originates from a study of persistence of HIV-infected CD4 T cells. This chain joins TRBV25-1 and TRBJ1-1; D possibly corresponds to TRBD1 (5 bases). This TCR came from an adult man with HIV who was CMV-seropositive. The sequences come from CD4+ T cells sorted from PBMCs after 18-hour stimulation, collected from a patient who received antiretroviral therapy. The CDR3 is CASSGGEGQRAEAFF. The CDR3 DNA follows: TGTGCCAGCAGTGGGGGGGAGGGGCAGAGGGCTGAAGCTTTCTTT.